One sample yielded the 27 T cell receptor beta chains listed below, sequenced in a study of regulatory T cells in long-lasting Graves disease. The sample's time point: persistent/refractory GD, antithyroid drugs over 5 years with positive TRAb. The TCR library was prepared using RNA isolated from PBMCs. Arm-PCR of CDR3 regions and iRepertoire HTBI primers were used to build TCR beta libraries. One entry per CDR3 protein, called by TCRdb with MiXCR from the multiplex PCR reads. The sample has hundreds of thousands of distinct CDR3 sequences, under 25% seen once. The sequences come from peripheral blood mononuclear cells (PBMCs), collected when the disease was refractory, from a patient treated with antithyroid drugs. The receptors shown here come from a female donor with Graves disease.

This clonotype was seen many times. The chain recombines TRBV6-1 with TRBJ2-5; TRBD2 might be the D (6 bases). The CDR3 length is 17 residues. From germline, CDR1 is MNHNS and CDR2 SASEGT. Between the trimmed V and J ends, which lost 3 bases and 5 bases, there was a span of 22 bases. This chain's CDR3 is CASSETWVGAGFETQYF. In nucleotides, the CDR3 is TGTGCCAGCAGTGAGACGTGGGTTGGAGCGGGTTTTGAGACCCAGTACTTC.

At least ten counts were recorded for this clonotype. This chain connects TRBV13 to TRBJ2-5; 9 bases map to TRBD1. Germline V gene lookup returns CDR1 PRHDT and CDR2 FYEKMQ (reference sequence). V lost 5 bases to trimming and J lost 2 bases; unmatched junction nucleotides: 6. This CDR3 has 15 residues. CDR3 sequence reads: CASSPGQGRQETQYF. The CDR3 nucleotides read TGTGCCAGCAGCCCCGGACAGGGGAGGCAAGAGACCCAGTACTTC. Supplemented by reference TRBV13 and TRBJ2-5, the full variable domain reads AAGVIQSPRHLIKEKRETATLKCYPIPRHDTVYWYQQGPGQDPQFLISFYEKMQSDKGSIPDRFSAQQFSDYHSELNMSSLELGDSALYFCASSPGQGRQETQYFGPGTRLLVL.

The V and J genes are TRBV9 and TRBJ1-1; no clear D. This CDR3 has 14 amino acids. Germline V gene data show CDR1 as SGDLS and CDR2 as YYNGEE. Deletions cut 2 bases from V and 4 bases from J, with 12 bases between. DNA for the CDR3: TGTGCCAGCAGCGTGTCGGCGCGTAGCACTGAAGCTTTCTTT. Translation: CASSVSARSTEAFF.

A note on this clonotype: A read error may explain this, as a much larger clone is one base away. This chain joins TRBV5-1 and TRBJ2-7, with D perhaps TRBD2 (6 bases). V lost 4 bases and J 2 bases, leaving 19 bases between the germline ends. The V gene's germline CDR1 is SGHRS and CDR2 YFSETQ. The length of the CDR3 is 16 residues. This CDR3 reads CASSPGRGAGPYEQYF. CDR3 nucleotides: TGCGCCAGCAGCCCGGGGCGTGGTGCGGGACCCTACGAGCAGTACTTC.

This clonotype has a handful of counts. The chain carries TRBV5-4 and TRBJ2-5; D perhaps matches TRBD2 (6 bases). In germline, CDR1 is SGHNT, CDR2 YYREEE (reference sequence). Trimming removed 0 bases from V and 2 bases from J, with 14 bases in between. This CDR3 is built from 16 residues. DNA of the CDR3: TGTGCCAGCAGCTTGGGGATAGCGGCGCCTCAAGAGACCCAGTACTTC. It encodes CASSLGIAAPQETQYF.

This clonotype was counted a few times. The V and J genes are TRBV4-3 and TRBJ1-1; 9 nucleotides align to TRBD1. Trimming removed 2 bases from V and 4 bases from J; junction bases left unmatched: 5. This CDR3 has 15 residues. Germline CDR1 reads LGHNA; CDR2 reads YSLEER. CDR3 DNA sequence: TGCGCCAGCAGCCAAAGGGGACAGGGTTTCACTGAAGCTTTCTTT. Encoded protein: CASSQRGQGFTEAFF.

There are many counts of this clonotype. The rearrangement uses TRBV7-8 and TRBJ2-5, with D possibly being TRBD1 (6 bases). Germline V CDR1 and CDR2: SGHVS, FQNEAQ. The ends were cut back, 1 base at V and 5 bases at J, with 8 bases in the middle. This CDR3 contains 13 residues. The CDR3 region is CASSLDRVETQYF. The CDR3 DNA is TGTGCCAGCAGCTTAGACAGGGTGGAGACCCAGTACTTC.

CDR3 nucleotide sequence: TGCGCCAGCAAGGTCACTAGCGGGAGGGCCTTTTGGTACGAGCAGTACTTC. Its translation is CASKVTSGRAFWYEQYF. The chain carries TRBV5-1 and TRBJ2-7; 13 bases are shared with TRBD2. J lost 4 bases, V lost 6 bases, and 13 bases had no gene match. Per the germline V gene, CDR1 is SGHRS and CDR2 is YFSETQ. This CDR3 contains 17 residues.

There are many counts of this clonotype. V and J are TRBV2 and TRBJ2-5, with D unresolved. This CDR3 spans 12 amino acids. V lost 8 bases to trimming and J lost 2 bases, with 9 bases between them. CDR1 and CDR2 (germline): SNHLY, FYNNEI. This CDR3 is CASYQRQETQYF. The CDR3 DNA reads TGTGCCAGCTACCAGAGGCAAGAGACCCAGTACTTC.

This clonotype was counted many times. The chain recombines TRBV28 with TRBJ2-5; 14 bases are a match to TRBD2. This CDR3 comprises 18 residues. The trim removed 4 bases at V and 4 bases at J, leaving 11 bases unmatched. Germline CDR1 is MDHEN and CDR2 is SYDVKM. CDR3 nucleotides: TGTGCCAGCAGTTCGACCCCGGGACTAGCGGGAGTCGGAGAGACCCAGTACTTC. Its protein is CASSSTPGLAGVGETQYF.

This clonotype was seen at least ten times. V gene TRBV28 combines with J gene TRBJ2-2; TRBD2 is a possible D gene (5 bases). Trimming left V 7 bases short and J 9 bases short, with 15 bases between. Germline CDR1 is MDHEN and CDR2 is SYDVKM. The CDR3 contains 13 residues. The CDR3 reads CASTTGENRELFF. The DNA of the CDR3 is TGTGCCAGCACAACTGGGGAGAACCGGGAGCTGTTTTTT.

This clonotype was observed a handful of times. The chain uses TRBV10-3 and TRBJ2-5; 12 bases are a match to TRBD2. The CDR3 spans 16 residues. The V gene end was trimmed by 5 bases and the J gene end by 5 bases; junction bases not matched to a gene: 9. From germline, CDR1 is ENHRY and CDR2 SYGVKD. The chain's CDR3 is CAISTGLAGSRETQYF. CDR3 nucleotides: TGTGCCATCAGTACTGGACTAGCGGGGTCGAGGGAGACCCAGTACTTC.

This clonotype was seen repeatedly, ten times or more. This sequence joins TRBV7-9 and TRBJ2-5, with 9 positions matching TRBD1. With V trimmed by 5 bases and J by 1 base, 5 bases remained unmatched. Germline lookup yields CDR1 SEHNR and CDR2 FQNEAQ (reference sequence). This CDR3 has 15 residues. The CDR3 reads CASSQDRGAQETQYF. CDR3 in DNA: TGTGCCAGCAGCCAAGACAGGGGGGCCCAAGAGACCCAGTACTTC.

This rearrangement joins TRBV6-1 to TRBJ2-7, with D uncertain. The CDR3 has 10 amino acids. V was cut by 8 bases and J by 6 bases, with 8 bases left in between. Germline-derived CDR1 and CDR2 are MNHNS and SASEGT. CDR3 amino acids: CASGQSEQYF. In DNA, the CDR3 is TGTGCCAGCGGCCAATCCGAGCAGTACTTC.

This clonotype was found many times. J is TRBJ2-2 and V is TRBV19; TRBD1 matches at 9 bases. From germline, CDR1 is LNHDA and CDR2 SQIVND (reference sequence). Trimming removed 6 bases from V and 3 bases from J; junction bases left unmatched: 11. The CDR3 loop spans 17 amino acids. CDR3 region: CASRRLRTGAHTGELFF. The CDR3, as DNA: TGTGCCAGTAGGCGACTGCGGACAGGGGCGCACACCGGGGAGCTGTTTTTT.

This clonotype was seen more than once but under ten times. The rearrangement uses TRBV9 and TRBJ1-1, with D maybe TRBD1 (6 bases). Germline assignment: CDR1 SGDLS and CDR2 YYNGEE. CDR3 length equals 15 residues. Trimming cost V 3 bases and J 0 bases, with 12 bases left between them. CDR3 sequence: CASSAEGGMNTEAFF. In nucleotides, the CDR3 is TGTGCCAGCAGCGCGGAGGGGGGCATGAACACTGAAGCTTTCTTT.

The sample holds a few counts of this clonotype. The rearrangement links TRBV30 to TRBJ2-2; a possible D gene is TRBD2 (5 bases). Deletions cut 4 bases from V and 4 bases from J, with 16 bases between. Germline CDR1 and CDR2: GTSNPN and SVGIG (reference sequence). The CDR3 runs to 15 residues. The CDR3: CAWISSVGVTGELFF. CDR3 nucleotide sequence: TGTGCCTGGATTAGTTCGGTGGGAGTCACCGGGGAGCTGTTTTTT.

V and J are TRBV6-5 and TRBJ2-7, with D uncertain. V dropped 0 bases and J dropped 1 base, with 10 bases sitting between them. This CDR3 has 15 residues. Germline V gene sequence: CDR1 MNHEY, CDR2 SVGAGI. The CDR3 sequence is CASSYSFGLSYEQYF. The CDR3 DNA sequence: TGTGCCAGCAGTTACTCGTTTGGGTTATCCTACGAGCAGTACTTC.

CDR3 DNA sequence: TGTGCCAGCAGCTCCGCAGAGTATTACCAAGAGACCCAGTACTTC. The encoded protein is CASSSAEYYQETQYF. The chain joins TRBV5-5 to TRBJ2-5, with D unresolved. The CDR3 runs 15 residues. The ends were cut back, 3 bases at V and 0 bases at J, with 12 bases in the middle. CDR1 SGHKS and CDR2 YYEKEE come from the germline V gene (reference sequence).

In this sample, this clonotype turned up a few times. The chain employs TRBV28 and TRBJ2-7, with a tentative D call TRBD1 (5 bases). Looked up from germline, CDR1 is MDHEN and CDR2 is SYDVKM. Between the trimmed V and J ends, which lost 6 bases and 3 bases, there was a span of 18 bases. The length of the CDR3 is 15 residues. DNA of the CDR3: TGTGCCAGCAGCCAGAGACGACAGCCTAGCTACGAGCAGTACTTC. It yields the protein CASSQRRQPSYEQYF.

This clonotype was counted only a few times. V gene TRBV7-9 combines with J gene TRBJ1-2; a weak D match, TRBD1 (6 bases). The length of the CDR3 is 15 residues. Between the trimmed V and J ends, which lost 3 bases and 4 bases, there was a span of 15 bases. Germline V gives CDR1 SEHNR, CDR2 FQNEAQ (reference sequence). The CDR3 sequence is CASSFSQGGGYGYTF. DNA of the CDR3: TGTGCCAGCAGCTTCTCACAGGGTGGGGGCTATGGCTACACCTTC. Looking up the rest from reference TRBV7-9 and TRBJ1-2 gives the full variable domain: DTGVSQNPRHKITKRGQNVTFRCDPISEHNRLYWYRQTLGQGPEFLTYFQNEAQLEKSRLLSDRFSAERPKGSFSTLEIQRTEQGDSAMYLCASSFSQGGGYGYTFGSGTRLTVV.

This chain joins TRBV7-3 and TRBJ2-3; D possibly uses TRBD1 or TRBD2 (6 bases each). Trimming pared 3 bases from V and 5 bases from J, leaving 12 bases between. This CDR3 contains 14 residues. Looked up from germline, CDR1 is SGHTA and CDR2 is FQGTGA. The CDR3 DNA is TGTGCCAGCAGCTTCGGGGGCGCGGGAGATACGCAGTATTTT. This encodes CASSFGGAGDTQYF.

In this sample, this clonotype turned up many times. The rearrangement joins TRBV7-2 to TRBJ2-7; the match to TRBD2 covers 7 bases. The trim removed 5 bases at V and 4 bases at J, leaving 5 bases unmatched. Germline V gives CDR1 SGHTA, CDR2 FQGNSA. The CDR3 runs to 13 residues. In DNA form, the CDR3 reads TGTGCCAGCAGCCCCGGGGGGTGGTACGAGCAGTACTTC. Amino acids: CASSPGGWYEQYF.

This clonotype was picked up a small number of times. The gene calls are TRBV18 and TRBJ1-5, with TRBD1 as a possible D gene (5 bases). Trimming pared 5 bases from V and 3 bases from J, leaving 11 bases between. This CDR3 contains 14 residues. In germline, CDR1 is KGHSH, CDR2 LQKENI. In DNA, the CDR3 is TGTGCCAGCTCAGAGTCGGGGGACAATCAGCCCCAGCATTTT. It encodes CASSESGDNQPQHF.

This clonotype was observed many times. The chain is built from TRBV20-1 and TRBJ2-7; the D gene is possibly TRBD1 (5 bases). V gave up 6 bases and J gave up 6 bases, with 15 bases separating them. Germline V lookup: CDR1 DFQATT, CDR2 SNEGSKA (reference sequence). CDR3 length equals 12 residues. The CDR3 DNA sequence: TGCAGTGCCGAAATCACAGGCGGCGAGCAGTACTTC. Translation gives CSAEITGGEQYF.

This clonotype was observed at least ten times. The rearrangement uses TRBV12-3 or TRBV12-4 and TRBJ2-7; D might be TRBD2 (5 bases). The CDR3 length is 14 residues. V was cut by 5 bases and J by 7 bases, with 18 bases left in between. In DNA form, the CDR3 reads TGTGCCAGCAGTCCCCCCAGACCCAGAGGGGAGCAGTACTTC. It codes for CASSPPRPRGEQYF.

DNA for the CDR3: TGTGCCAGCAGCGGGCTAGGGCCGGACGAGCAGTACTTC. Residues: CASSGLGPDEQYF. The J gene is TRBJ2-7, the V gene TRBV7-2; D not certain. Trimming pared 5 bases from V and 5 bases from J, leaving 13 bases between. The CDR3 length is 13 residues. CDR1 is SGHTA and CDR2 is FQGNSA in the germline V gene. The whole variable domain, filled in from reference TRBV7-2 and TRBJ2-7, reads GAGVSQSPSNKVTEKGKDVELRCDPISGHTALYWYRQSLGQGLEFLIYFQGNSAPDKSGLPSDRFSAERTGGSVSTLTIQRTQQEDSAVYLCASSGLGPDEQYFGPGTRLTVT.